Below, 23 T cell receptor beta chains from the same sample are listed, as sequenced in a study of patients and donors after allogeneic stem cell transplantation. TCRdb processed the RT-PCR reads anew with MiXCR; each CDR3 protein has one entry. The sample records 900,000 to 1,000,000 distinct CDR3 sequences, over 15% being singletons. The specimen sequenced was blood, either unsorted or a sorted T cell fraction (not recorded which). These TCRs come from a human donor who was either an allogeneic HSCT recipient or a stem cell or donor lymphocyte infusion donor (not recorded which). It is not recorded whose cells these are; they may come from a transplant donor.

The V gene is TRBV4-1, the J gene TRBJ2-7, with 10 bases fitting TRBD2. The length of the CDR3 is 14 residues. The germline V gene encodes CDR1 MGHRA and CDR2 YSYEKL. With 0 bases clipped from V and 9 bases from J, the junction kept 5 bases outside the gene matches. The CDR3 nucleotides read TGCGCCAGCAGCCAAGATCTAGCGGGAGCAGGGCAGTACTTC. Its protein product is CASSQDLAGAGQYF.

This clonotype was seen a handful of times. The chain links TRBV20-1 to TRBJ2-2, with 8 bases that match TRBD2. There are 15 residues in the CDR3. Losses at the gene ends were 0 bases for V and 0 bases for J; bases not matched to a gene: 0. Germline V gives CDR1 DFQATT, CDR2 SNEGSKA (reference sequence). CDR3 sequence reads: CSARDGRANTGELFF. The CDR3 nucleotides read TGCAGTGCTAGAGACGGGAGGGCGAACACCGGGGAGCTGTTTTTT.

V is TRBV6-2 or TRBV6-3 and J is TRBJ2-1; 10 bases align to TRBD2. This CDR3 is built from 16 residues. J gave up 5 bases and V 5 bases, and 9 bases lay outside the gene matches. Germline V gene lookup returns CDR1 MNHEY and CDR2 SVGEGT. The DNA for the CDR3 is TGTGCCAGCAGTGGAACCGGGACTAGCGACCACAATGAGCAGTTCTTC. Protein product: CASSGTGTSDHNEQFF.

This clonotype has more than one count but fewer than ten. In DNA, the CDR3 is TGTGCCAGCAGTTTAGAGGGGCAGGTTCCCAATCAGCCCCAGCATTTT. Translating gives CASSLEGQVPNQPQHF. J is TRBJ1-5 and V is TRBV12-3 or TRBV12-4; tentative D call: TRBD1 (5 bases). CDR3 length: 16 amino acids. V lost 1 base to trimming and J lost 3 bases, with 13 bases between them.

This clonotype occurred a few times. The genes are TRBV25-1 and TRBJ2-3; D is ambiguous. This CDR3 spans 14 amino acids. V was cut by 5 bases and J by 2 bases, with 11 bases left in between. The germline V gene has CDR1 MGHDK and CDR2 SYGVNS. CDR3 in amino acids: CASSPSTYTDTQYF. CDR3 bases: TGTGCCAGCAGTCCCTCGACGTACACAGATACGCAGTATTTT. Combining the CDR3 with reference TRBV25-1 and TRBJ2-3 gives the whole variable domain EADIYQTPRYLVIGTGKKITLECSQTMGHDKMYWYQQDPGMELHLIHYSYGVNSTEKGDLSSESTVSRIRTEHFPLTLESARPSHTSQYLCASSPSTYTDTQYFGPGTRLTVL.

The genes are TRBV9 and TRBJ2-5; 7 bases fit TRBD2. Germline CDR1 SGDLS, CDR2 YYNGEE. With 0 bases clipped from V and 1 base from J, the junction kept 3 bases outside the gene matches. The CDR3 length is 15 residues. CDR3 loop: CASSVGSGLQETQYF. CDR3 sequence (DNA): TGTGCCAGCAGCGTAGGTAGCGGGCTCCAAGAGACCCAGTACTTC.

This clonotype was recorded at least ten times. The CDR3 loop reads CASSPNYRSPYNEQFF. CDR3 nucleotides: TGCGCCAGCAGCCCGAATTACCGGTCACCCTACAATGAGCAGTTCTTC. The gene calls are TRBV5-1 and TRBJ2-1; D is uncertain. V lost 4 bases and J 2 bases, leaving 16 bases between the germline ends. CDR3 length equals 16 residues. Germline CDR1 and CDR2: SGHRS and YFSETQ.

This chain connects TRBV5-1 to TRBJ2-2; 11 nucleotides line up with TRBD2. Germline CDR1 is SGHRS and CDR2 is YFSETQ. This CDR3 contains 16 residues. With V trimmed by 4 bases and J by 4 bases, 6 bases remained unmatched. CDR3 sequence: CASSPLAGAGTGELFF. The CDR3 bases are TGCGCCAGCAGCCCACTAGCGGGAGCGGGCACCGGGGAGCTGTTTTTT.

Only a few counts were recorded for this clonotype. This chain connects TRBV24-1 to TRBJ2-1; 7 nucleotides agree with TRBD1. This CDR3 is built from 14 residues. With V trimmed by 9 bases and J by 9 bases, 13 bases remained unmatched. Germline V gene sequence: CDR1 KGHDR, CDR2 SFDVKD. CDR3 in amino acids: CATADRVPVGEQFF. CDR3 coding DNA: TGTGCCACCGCCGACAGGGTCCCCGTGGGTGAGCAGTTCTTC.

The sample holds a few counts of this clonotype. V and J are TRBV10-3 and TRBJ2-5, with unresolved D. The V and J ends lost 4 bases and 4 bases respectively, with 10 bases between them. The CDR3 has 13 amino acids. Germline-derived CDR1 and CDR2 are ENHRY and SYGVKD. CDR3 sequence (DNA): TGTGCCATCAGTGTGGATTCGGGAGAGACCCAGTACTTC. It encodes CAISVDSGETQYF.

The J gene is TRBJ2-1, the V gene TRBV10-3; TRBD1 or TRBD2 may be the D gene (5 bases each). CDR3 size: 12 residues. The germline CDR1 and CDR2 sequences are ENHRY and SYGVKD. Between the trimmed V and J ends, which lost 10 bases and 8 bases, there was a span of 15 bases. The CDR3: CATTTGTDEQFF. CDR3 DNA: TGTGCCACGACGACCGGGACCGATGAGCAGTTCTTC.

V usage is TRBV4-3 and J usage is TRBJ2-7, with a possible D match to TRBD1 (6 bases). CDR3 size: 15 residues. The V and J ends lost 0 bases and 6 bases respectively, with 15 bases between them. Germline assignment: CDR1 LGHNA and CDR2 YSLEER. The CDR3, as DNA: TGCGCCAGCAGCCAAGATGTGGTTGTAGGGGGCGAGCAGTACTTC. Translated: CASSQDVVVGGEQYF.

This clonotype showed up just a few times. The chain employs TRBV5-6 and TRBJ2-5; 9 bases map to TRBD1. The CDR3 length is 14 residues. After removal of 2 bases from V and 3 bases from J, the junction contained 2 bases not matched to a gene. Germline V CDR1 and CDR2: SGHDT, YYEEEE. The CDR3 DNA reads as TGTGCCAGCAGCTTTGGGGACAGGGAAGAGACCCAGTACTTC. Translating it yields CASSFGDREETQYF.

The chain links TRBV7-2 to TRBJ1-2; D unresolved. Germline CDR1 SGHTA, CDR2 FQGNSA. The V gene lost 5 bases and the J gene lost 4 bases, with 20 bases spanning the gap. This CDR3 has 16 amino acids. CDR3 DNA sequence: TGTGCCAGCAGCCTATCCTTTTACGGGAGTCGCTATGGCTACACCTTC. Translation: CASSLSFYGSRYGYTF. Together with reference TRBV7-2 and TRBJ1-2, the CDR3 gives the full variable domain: GAGVSQSPSNKVTEKGKDVELRCDPISGHTALYWYRQSLGQGLEFLIYFQGNSAPDKSGLPSDRFSAERTGGSVSTLTIQRTQQEDSAVYLCASSLSFYGSRYGYTFGSGTRLTVV.

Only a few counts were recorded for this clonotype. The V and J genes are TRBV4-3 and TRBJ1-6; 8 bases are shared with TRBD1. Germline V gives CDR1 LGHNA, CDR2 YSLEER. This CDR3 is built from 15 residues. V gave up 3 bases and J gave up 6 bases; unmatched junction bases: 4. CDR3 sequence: CASSQGQVFNSPLHF. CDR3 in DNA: TGCGCCAGCAGCCAGGGACAGGTCTTTAATTCACCCCTCCACTTT.

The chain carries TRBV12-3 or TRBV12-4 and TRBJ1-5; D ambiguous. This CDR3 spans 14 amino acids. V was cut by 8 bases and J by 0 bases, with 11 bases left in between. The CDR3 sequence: CASGRGLSNQPQHF. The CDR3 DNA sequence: TGTGCCAGCGGAAGAGGGCTTAGCAATCAGCCCCAGCATTTT.

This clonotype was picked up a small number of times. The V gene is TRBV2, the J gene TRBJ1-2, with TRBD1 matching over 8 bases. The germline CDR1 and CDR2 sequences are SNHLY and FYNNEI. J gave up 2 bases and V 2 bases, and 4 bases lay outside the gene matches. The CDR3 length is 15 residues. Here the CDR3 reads CASSEWTGRNYGYTF. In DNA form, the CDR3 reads TGTGCCAGCAGTGAATGGACAGGGCGCAACTATGGCTACACCTTC.

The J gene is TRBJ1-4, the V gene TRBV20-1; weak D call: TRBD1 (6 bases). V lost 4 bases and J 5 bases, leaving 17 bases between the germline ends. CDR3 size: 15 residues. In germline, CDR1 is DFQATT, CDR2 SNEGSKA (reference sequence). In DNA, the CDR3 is TGCAGTGCTAAGAGATCCCAGGGGAGCAATGAAAAACTGTTTTTT. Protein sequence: CSAKRSQGSNEKLFF.

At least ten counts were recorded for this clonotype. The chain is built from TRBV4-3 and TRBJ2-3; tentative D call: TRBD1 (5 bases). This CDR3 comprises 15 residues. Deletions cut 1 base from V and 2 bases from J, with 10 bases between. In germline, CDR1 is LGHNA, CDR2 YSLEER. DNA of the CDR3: TGCGCCAGCAGCCAAGGACAGAAGATCACAGATACGCAGTATTTT. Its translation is CASSQGQKITDTQYF.

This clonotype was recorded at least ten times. The CDR3 DNA reads as TGTGCCAGCAGCCAGGGACAGCCGAGCTCCTATAATTCACCCCTCCACTTT. Its protein product is CASSQGQPSSYNSPLHF. This chain links TRBV12-3 or TRBV12-4 with TRBJ1-6; 7 bases are a match to TRBD1. The CDR3 has 17 amino acids. After removal of 6 bases from V and 0 bases from J, the junction contained 8 bases not matched to a gene.

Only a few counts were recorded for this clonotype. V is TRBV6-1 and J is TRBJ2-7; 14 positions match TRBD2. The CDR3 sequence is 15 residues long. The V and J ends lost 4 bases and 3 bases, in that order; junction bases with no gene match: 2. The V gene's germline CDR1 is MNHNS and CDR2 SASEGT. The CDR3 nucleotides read TGTGCCAGCAGTGGAGGGACTAGCGGGAGCTACGAGCAGTACTTC. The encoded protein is CASSGGTSGSYEQYF.

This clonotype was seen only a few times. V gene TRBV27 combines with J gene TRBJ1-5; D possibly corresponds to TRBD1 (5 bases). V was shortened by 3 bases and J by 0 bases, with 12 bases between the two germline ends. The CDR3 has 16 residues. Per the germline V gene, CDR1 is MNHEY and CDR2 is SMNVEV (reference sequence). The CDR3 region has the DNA TGTGCCAGCAGTTTTAACCGACAGTATAGCAATCAGCCCCAGCATTTT. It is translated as CASSFNRQYSNQPQHF.

The DNA for the CDR3 is TGCAGTGCTAGGAGCGGGGGGGCCATCAAGGAGACCCAGTACTTC. Translation gives CSARSGGAIKETQYF. The chain carries TRBV20-1 and TRBJ2-5, with TRBD2 matching 10 bases. CDR1 DFQATT and CDR2 SNEGSKA come from the germline V gene (reference sequence). This CDR3 region has 15 residues. V lost 3 bases and J lost 5; bases outside the gene matches: 9.